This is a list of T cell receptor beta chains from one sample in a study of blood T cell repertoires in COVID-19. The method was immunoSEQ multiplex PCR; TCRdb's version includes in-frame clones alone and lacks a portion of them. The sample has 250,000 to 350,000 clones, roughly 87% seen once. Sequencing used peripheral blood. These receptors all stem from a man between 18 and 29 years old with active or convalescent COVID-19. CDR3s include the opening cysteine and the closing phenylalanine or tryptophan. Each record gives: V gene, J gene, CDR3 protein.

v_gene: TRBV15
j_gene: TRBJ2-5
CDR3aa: CATSGGGQQETQYF

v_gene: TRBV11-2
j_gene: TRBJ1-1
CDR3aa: CASSPPTTLGSEAFF

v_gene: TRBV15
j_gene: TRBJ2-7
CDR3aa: CATSRDRDRGTEQYF

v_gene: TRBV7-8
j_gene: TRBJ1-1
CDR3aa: CASSLSPGQMNTEAFF

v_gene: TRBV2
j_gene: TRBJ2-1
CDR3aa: CASSADRAAYNEQFF

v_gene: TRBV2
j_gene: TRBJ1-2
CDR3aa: CASSWDRQLYGYTF

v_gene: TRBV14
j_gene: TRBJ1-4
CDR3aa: CASSQVGGVDEKLFF

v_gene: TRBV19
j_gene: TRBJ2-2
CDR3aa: CASSILGTTINTGELFF

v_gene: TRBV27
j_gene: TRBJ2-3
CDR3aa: CASSLGRGDTQYF

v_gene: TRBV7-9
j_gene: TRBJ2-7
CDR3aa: CASSLDNFHEQYF

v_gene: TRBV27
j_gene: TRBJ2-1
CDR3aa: CASCTGGNEQFF

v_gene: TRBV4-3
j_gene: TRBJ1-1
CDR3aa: CASSQDGGETEAFF

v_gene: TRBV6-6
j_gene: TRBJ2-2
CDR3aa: CASSLTGATAGELFF

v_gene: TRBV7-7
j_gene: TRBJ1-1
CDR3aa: CASSASYGTEAFF

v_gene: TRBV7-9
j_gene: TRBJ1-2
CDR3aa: CASSSIPGQGYGYTF

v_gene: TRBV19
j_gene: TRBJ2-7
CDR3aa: CASSQGANEQYF

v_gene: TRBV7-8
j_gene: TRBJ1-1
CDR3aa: CASRRQGNTEAFF

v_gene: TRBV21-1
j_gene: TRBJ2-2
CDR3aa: CASSNKRRGLAGGLSSGELFF

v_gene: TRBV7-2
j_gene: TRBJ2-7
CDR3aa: CASSSPGQGYSEQYF

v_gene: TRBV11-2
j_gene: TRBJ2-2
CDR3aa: CASSLYWGRSLPGQLFF

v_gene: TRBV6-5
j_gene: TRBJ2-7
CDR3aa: CASSSGQGGYEQYF

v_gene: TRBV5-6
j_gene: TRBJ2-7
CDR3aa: CASSRITGIEQYF

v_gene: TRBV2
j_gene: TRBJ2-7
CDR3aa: CASSPLGLSYEQYF

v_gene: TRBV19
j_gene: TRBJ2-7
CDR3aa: CASSPSAYEQYF

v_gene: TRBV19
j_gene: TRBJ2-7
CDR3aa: CASSAGVGYEQYF